These 13 T cell receptor beta chains came from one sample sequenced in a study of cytomegalovirus exposure and HLA in healthy donors. Primers: 60 Vbeta forward and 13 Jbeta reverse. TCRdb keeps only in-frame clones here, not all; method: immunoSEQ multiplex PCR. Of some 160,000 clones in the sample, 55% to 85% were seen once. Sequenced: PBMCs. The receptor set was obtained from a man aged 40-55 years in good health and CMV-seronegative.

This clone was recorded only once. The rearrangement links TRBV19 to TRBJ1-1; 9 positions agree with TRBD1. V dropped 6 bases and J dropped 6; count of bases not matched to a gene: 8. The germline gives CDR1 LNHDA, CDR2 SQIVND (reference sequence). This CDR3 region has 14 residues. The CDR3 spells CASSFGTGYPEAFF. The CDR3 nucleotides are TGTGCCAGTAGCTTCGGGACAGGGTATCCTGAAGCTTTCTTT.

Points on this clone: The sample contains more than one DNA sequence encoding this CDR3. The gene calls are TRBV7-9 and TRBJ2-7; possibly TRBD1 for D (5 bases). From germline, CDR1 is SEHNR and CDR2 FQNEAQ (reference sequence). V dropped 3 bases and J dropped 3 bases, with 6 bases sitting between them. CDR3 length: 12 residues. The CDR3 is CASSFDSYEQYF. The CDR3 DNA sequence: TGTGCCAGCAGCTTTGACAGCTACGAGCAGTACTTC.

This chain joins TRBV6-1 and TRBJ2-2; possible D gene TRBD1, 6 bases. The germline V and J ends were trimmed by 5 bases and 0 bases, with 10 bases remaining between them. The CDR3 covers 15 residues. The germline CDR1 and CDR2 sequences are MNHNS and SASEGT. CDR3 sequence reads: CASSPRTANTGELFF. The CDR3 DNA reads as TGTGCCAGCAGTCCGAGGACAGCGAACACCGGGGAGCTGTTTTTT.

This clone showed up just a few times. The chain has TRBV10-2 and TRBJ1-2; tentative D call: TRBD1 (5 bases). Germline V lookup: CDR1 WSHSY, CDR2 SAAADI. This CDR3 has 14 residues. V was trimmed by 5 bases and J by 2 bases, leaving 12 bases between them. The CDR3 DNA follows: TGCGCCAGCAGTCCGGGACTGCTAAACTATGGCTACACCTTC. This translates into CASSPGLLNYGYTF.

The chain uses TRBV7-3 and TRBJ1-4; a weak D match, TRBD1 (6 bases). Germline-derived CDR1 and CDR2 are SGHTA and FQGTGA. Trimming took off 5 bases at V and 0 bases at J, with 10 bases between the two ends. The CDR3 is 15 amino acids. The CDR3 DNA reads as TGTGCCAGCAGCCTAAAGGGGGCAACTAATGAAAAACTGTTTTTT. Translation: CASSLKGATNEKLFF.

The rearrangement links TRBV5-6 to TRBJ1-5, with 8 positions matching TRBD1. The V and J ends lost 5 bases and 8 bases, in that order; junction bases with no gene match: 6. Germline CDR1 and CDR2: SGHDT and YYEEEE. The CDR3 is 13 residues long. The CDR3 region has the DNA TGTGCCAGCAGTTTTACAGGGGGAAAGCCCCAGCATTTT. Residues: CASSFTGGKPQHF.

V and J are TRBV5-6 and TRBJ1-2; tentatively, D is TRBD1 (5 bases). V lost 3 bases to trimming and J lost 6 bases, with 9 bases between them. Germline V gene sequence: CDR1 SGHDT, CDR2 YYEEEE. The length of the CDR3 is 12 residues. The CDR3 DNA follows: TGTGCCAGCAGCTACGGGGGGGATGGCTACACCTTC. As protein: CASSYGGDGYTF. The whole variable domain, filled in from reference TRBV5-6 and TRBJ1-2, reads DAGVTQSPTHLIKTRGQQVTLRCSPKSGHDTVSWYQQALGQGPQFIFQYYEEEERQRGNFPDRFSGHQFPNYSSELNVNALLLGDSALYLCASSYGGDGYTFGSGTRLTVV.

This chain uses TRBV6-1 with TRBJ2-7, with D possibly TRBD1 on 6 matching bases. The V end lost 4 bases, the J end lost 0 bases, and 16 bases lay between the germline ends. From germline, CDR1 is MNHNS and CDR2 SASEGT. The CDR3 totals 16 residues. CDR3: CASSASYRARSYEQYF. The CDR3 DNA sequence: TGTGCCAGCAGTGCCTCGTACAGGGCCCGCTCCTACGAGCAGTACTTC.

The chain couples TRBV5-1 to TRBJ2-7, with D tentatively TRBD1 (5 bases). This CDR3 contains 15 residues. The V gene's germline CDR1 is SGHRS and CDR2 YFSETQ. V lost 0 bases to trimming and J lost 3 bases, with 13 bases between them. CDR3 sequence: CASSLASDIDYEQYF. The CDR3 DNA reads TGCGCCAGCAGCTTGGCGTCGGACATCGACTACGAGCAGTACTTC.

The chain combines TRBV29-1 with TRBJ2-3, with D possibly TRBD1 on 5 matching bases. The V gene lost 6 bases and the J gene lost 2 bases, with 12 bases spanning the gap. Germline CDR1 reads SQVTM; CDR2 reads ANQGSEA. This CDR3 region has 13 residues. The CDR3 is CSVRTRHTDTQYF. The CDR3 coding sequence is TGCAGCGTCCGGACACGTCACACAGATACGCAGTATTTT.

This clone has more than one count but fewer than ten. The chain recombines TRBV6-6 with TRBJ1-2; D not resolved. Germline loops: CDR1 MNHNY, CDR2 SVGAGI (reference sequence). V lost 7 bases to trimming and J lost 5 bases, with 17 bases between them. CDR3 length: 14 residues. The CDR3 region is CASTLGRTLYGYTF. CDR3 bases: TGTGCCAGCACCCTCGGGAGGACGCTATATGGCTACACCTTC.

The gene calls are TRBV28 and TRBJ2-7; tentative D call: TRBD2 (5 bases). This CDR3 is 14 amino acids long. Germline CDR1 MDHEN, CDR2 SYDVKM. Trimming took off 2 bases at V and 4 bases at J, with 12 bases between the two ends. CDR3 nucleotides: TGTGCCAGCAGTTTAGGCCTAGCCCTATACGAGCAGTACTTC. Translating gives CASSLGLALYEQYF. The full variable domain, completed using reference TRBV28 and TRBJ2-7, is DVKVTQSSRYLVKRTGEKVFLECVQDMDHENMFWYRQDPGLGLRLIYFSYDVKMKEKGDIPEGYSVSREKKERFSLILESASTNQTSMYLCASSLGLALYEQYFGPGTRLTVT.

In its sample, this clone was seen a few times. The chain combines TRBV6-6 with TRBJ2-5; 8 nucleotides agree with TRBD1. V was pared by 6 bases and J by 4 bases, with 7 bases of the junction left unmatched. CDR1 MNHNY and CDR2 SVGAGI come from the germline V gene (reference sequence). The CDR3 sequence is 14 residues long. CDR3 DNA: TGTGCCAGCAGGCCAGGGGGCGAATCAGAGACCCAGTACTTC. Its protein is CASRPGGESETQYF.